This TCR beta chain was profiled in a study of T cells in Graves' hyperthyroidism and ophthalmopathy (dated by TCRdb to between 2017 and 2020). In the study overall: Peripheral blood samples were taken at the time of initial diagnosis, prior to any treatment. TCR V-J signatures able to tell the groups apart were searched for in a discovery cohort of approximately 95 patients, of whom 43 had Graves' ophthalmopathy and 55 to 60 had stable Graves' hyperthyroidism. Prospective prediction of ophthalmopathy was tested in an independent validation cohort consisting of 18 to 20 hyperthyroidism patients and 15 or so patients who later progressed to ophthalmopathy. For training and testing, the 100 patients in the discovery cohort were randomly divided in a 7:3 ratio. In several Graves' hyperthyroidism patients, the study also compared T-cell repertoires from thyroid tissue with T-cell repertoires from blood. After sampling, hyperthyroidism patients received methimazole starting at 30 mg daily, and ophthalmopathy patients received high-dose intravenous methylprednisolone. According to the paper, TCR Vbeta CDR3 sequencing was carried out on some 140 peripheral blood samples, which came from approximately 43 ophthalmopathy, approximately 78 hyperthyroidism and roughly 17 progressor patients. Study-wide findings and limitations: Ophthalmopathy was separated from stable hyperthyroidism by a 13 V-J signature model, with around 90% sensitivity and approximately 84% specificity obtained in cross-validation and 80%/75% obtained in testing. In validation, the model predicted progression to ophthalmopathy a median of roughly 6.1 months before onset, with about 71% sensitivity and roughly 72% specificity. Most expanded thyroid clonotypes (frequency above 0.001) were also detected in blood, suggesting blood repertoires may reflect thyroid immune responses. No statistical method was used to fix the sample size in advance, and group allocation was not hidden from the investigators.

In its sample, this clonotype was seen many times. No antigen is known for it. No per-base quality is available; no much larger clone lies one base away. The TCR beta CDR3 regions were amplified from RNA transcripts. The TCR CDR3 was subjected to a first round of RT-PCR using the HTBI primer set and the Qiagen OneStep RT-PCR kit. A second multiplex PCR round built the libraries, followed by size selection and purification. Sequencing of the libraries was done on an Illumina HiSeq2000 using paired-end 100 bp reads. Per the authors' processing: SOAPnuke was used to process the raw data, removing reads that contained adapters or uncalled bases, had a mean Phred below 15, or lacked an exact match to the constant primer or identifier. High-quality paired reads were merged with COPE v1.2.5, and unique nucleotide sequences were defined as clonotypes. Clonotypes were aligned to IMGT TRBV, TRBD and TRBJ reference segments using MiTCR v1.1. The analysis was restricted to V-J combinations with a frequency above 0.0001, which together covered 99% to 99.2% of the repertoires. A TCS score was defined as the ratio between F50 (clonal expansion) and ExV (chaos), using BLOSUM62-based TCRdist between CDR3 peptides within each V-J. Welch's t-statistics and random forest reduced roughly 530 V-J features to about 12, which were used in a naive Bayes classifier (R e1071). TCRdb's own reprocessing of the public reads used fastp at Q25 and MiXCR and kept productive beta chains. Identical CDR3 protein sequences are pooled into one entry, listed with their most common genes and DNA. The V and J calls, along with clone size, are taken from TCRdb and not from the paper's own processing. Within this sample are hundreds of thousands of distinct CDR3 sequences, with about 14% of them counted one time only. Of the sample, approximately 10% is held by the ten largest clones.

Stable Graves' hyperthyroidism was defined as no progression to ophthalmopathy during 18 months of follow-up. Hyperthyroidism patients were newly diagnosed, with disease duration under 2 months, and aged 18 to 65 years. The study excluded patients with uncontrolled infections, other autoimmune diseases, pregnancy or lactation. Clinical symptoms, serum thyroxine and TRAb, thyroid ultrasound, and orbital computed tomography formed the basis for the diagnoses. Ficoll-Paque density gradient centrifugation was used to isolate PBMCs from around 9.1 ml of fresh peripheral blood. Trizol reagent was used to extract total RNA, and RNA quality was then checked on an Agilent 2100 Bioanalyzer. In the germline V gene, CDR1 corresponds to MNHNS and CDR2 to SASEGT. The CDR3 measures 19 amino acids from cysteine to phenylalanine. CDR3 DNA is the only sequence kept; it has 57 bases, read in frame from the first base. V lost 5 bases and J lost 0 bases, and the count of bases not matched to a germline gene is 10.

The receptor was isolated from a woman in her late teens or twenties with Graves' hyperthyroidism. The sequencing input was blood. Here the chain combines TRBV6-1 and TRBJ2-1; TRBD2 aligns with 13 central bases. The DNA is as follows: TGTGCCAGCAGTCCCCGGACTAGCGGGAGCCCCAGCTCCTACAATGAGCAGTTCTTC. Translation gives CASSPRTSGSPSSYNEQFF.